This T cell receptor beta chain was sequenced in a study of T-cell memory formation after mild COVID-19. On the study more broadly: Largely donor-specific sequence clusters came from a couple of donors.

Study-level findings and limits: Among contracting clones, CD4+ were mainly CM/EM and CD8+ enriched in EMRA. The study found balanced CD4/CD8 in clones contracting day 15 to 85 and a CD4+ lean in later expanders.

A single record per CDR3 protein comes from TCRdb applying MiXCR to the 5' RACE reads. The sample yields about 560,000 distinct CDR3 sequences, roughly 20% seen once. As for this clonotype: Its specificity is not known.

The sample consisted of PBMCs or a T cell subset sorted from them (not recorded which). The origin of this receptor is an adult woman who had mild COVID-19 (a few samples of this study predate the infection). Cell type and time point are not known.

The chain's CDR3 is CASSFVRGHETQYF. CDR3 coding DNA: TGTGCCAGCAGTTTCGTCAGGGGGCATGAGACCCAGTACTTC. The chain joins TRBV27 to TRBJ2-5, with 8 bases matching TRBD1. Germline V gives CDR1 MNHEY, CDR2 SMNVEV (reference sequence). The CDR3 has 14 amino acids. V shed 3 bases and J 5 bases; nucleotides not matched to a gene: 5.